Given below is one T cell receptor beta chain in context. Antigen unknown. TCRdb keeps only in-frame clones here, not all; method: immunoSEQ multiplex PCR. The table records over 65,000 clones, roughly 90% of them present only once. The investigators sampled blood at baseline, at cycle 4 day 1, and at cycle 7 day 1. This entry comes from a study of OX40 agonist ivuxolimab in advanced cancers. Study-wide results and limits: Average numbers of expanded clones were greater in CD8+ T cells than in CD4+.

The CDR3 runs to 15 residues. V was shortened by 1 base and J by 0 bases, with 9 bases between the two germline ends. Germline V lookup: CDR1 MNHNS, CDR2 SASEGT. The gene calls are TRBV6-1 and TRBJ1-1, with D maybe TRBD1 (6 bases). The origin of this receptor is an adult with an advanced solid tumor such as melanoma, head and neck, liver or kidney cancer. The sequencing used CD4+ or CD8+ T cells sorted from blood, collected in a trial of the OX40 agonist ivuxolimab. CDR3 sequence: CASSEDGTLNTEAFF. The CDR3 DNA reads as TGTGCCAGCAGTGAAGATGGGACATTGAACACTGAAGCTTTCTTT.